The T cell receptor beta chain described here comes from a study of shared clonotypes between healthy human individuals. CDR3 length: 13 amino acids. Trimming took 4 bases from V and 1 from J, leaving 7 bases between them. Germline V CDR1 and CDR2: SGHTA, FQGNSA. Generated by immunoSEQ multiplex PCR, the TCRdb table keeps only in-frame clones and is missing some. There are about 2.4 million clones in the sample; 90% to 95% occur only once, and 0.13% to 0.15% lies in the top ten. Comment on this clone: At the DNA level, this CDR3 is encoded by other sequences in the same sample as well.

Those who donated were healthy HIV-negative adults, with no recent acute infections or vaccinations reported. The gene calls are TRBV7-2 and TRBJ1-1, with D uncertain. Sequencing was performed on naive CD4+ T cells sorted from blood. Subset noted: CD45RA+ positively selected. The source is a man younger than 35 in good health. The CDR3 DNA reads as TGTGCCAGCAGCTCAGATGGGAACACTGAAGCTTTCTTT. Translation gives CASSSDGNTEAFF.